A single sample gave rise to the 20 T cell receptor beta chains below, sequenced in a study of T cell responses to AZD1222 COVID-19 vaccine. The data were produced by immunoSEQ multiplex PCR, yet TCRdb's version contains in-frame clones alone and is incomplete. Here the sample spans around 180,000 clones, almost 90% being singletons. The sequencing here drew on peripheral blood, taken on day 0 of AZD1222 vaccination. These receptors originate from an adult in good health.

The V gene is TRBV9, the J gene TRBJ1-4; 7 nucleotides line up with TRBD1. This CDR3 is 15 amino acids long. V trimming: 0 bases; J trimming: 6 bases; junction bases outside the gene matches: 5. Per the germline V gene, CDR1 is SGDLS and CDR2 is YYNGEE. This chain's CDR3 is CASSVEDREHEKLFF. The CDR3 DNA is TGTGCCAGCAGCGTAGAAGACAGGGAGCATGAAAAACTGTTTTTT.

The chain joins TRBV27 to TRBJ1-2; 7 bases match TRBD1. The germline CDR1 and CDR2 sequences are MNHEY and SMNVEV (reference sequence). The CDR3 is 12 residues long. Trimming cost V 6 bases and J 9 bases; bases outside gene matches: 7. The CDR3 DNA reads TGTGCCAGCAGACTCGACAGGGTTCGCTACACCTTC. Protein product: CASRLDRVRYTF.

The chain is built from TRBV4-3 and TRBJ1-2; 9 nucleotides agree with TRBD1. The CDR3 loop spans 15 amino acids. Germline CDR1 is LGHNA and CDR2 is YSLEER. Losses at the gene ends were 3 bases for V and 5 bases for J; bases not matched to a gene: 7. DNA of the CDR3: TGCGCCAGCAGCCAGACCGGGACAGGGCCGTATGGCTACACCTTC. This codes for CASSQTGTGPYGYTF.

This sequence joins TRBV29-1 and TRBJ1-2, with D tentatively TRBD1 (5 bases). This CDR3 is 10 amino acids long. Germline V CDR1 and CDR2: SQVTM, ANQGSEA. Trimming removed 4 bases at V and 7 bases at J, with 7 bases between. The CDR3 bases are TGCAGCGTTGGGGGCGGTGGCTACACCTTC. It encodes CSVGGGGYTF.

The chain is built from TRBV27 and TRBJ2-1; D is perhaps TRBD1 (5 bases). This CDR3 is built from 15 residues. V shed 5 bases and J shed 4 bases, with 15 bases lying between them. Germline CDR1 reads MNHEY; CDR2 reads SMNVEV (reference sequence). In DNA form, the CDR3 reads TGTGCCAGCAGTCCCACACAGGACAATTACAATGAGCAGTTCTTC. Amino acids: CASSPTQDNYNEQFF.

The rearrangement links TRBV5-4 to TRBJ1-1; possible D gene TRBD1, 5 bases. The length of the CDR3 is 15 residues. CDR1 is SGHNT and CDR2 is YYREEE in the germline V gene (reference sequence). V was trimmed by 0 bases and J by 3 bases, leaving 12 bases between them. In nucleotides, the CDR3 is TGTGCCAGCAGCTTGGGGGTAGGGGCGTACACTGAAGCTTTCTTT. Its protein is CASSLGVGAYTEAFF.

The rearrangement uses TRBV30 and TRBJ2-5; D is perhaps TRBD1 or TRBD2 (5 bases each). V lost 7 bases and J lost 1, with 19 bases in between. The CDR3 sequence is 15 residues long. Germline V lookup: CDR1 GTSNPN, CDR2 SVGIG (reference sequence). In nucleotides, the CDR3 is TGTGCCTCCAATCGGGGACGAGGACTCCAAGAGACCCAGTACTTC. Translation: CASNRGRGLQETQYF. The variable domain in full, completed from reference TRBV30 and TRBJ2-5, reads SQTIHQWPATLVQPVGSPLSLECTVEGTSNPNLYWYRQAAGRGLQLLFYSVGIGQISSEVPQNLSASRPQDRQFILSSKKLLLSDSGFYLCASNRGRGLQETQYFGPGTRLLVL.

This clone was picked up a small number of times. The chain recombines TRBV28 with TRBJ2-3, with 8 bases lining up with TRBD2. Unmatched junction bases numbered 24, after V lost 8 bases and J lost 2 bases. Germline V CDR1 and CDR2: MDHEN, SYDVKM. This CDR3 has 20 amino acids. The CDR3 loop is CASFLSGSLAGGFDTDTQYF. Here the CDR3 DNA reads TGTGCCAGCTTCCTGTCGGGTTCATTGGCGGGGGGCTTCGACACAGATACGCAGTATTTT.

The chain employs TRBV7-2 and TRBJ2-2; D gene ambiguous. V was trimmed by 1 base and J by 9 bases, leaving 6 bases between them. CDR1 SGHTA and CDR2 FQGNSA come from the germline V gene. The CDR3 spans 12 residues. The CDR3, as DNA: TGTGCCAGCAGCTTAGTTGTCCGGGAGCTGTTTTTT. Translating gives CASSLVVRELFF.

In its sample, this clone was seen a few times. The CDR3 loop is CASSSRVNTEAFF. CDR3 nucleotide sequence: TGTGCCAGCAGCTCCAGGGTTAACACTGAAGCTTTCTTT. J is TRBJ1-1 and V is TRBV7-3, with D possibly matching TRBD1 (5 bases). The CDR3 runs to 13 residues. Trimming took off 4 bases at V and 2 bases at J, with 8 bases between the two ends. Per germline, CDR1 SGHTA and CDR2 FQGTGA. The full variable domain, its missing parts supplied by reference TRBV7-3 and TRBJ1-1, is GAGVSQTPSNKVTEKGKYVELRCDPISGHTALYWYRQSLGQGPEFLIYFQGTGAADDSGLPNDRFFAVRPEGSVSTLKIQRTERGDSAVYLCASSSRVNTEAFFGQGTRLTVV.

The CDR3 is CASSWRLSTNEKLFF. CDR3 in DNA: TGTGCCAGCAGTTGGCGGTTATCAACTAATGAAAAACTGTTTTTT. The chain recombines TRBV27 with TRBJ1-4; no clear D. Germline V lookup: CDR1 MNHEY, CDR2 SMNVEV (reference sequence). The V end lost 4 bases, the J end lost 0 bases, and 9 bases lay between the germline ends. The CDR3 runs to 15 residues.

This chain joins TRBV5-5 and TRBJ2-7; D assignment may be TRBD1 or TRBD2 (5 bases each). The CDR3 consists of 15 residues. Looked up from germline, CDR1 is SGHKS and CDR2 is YYEKEE (reference sequence). V lost 3 bases, J lost 5 bases, and 18 bases lay in between. DNA for the CDR3: TGTGCCAGCAGCTCCGGACTCCTCGGGGCGGACGAGCAGTACTTC. Protein product: CASSSGLLGADEQYF.

This chain links TRBV7-8 with TRBJ2-3; 7 bases map to TRBD2. From germline, CDR1 is SGHVS and CDR2 FQNEAQ. This CDR3 has 17 amino acids. Unmatched junction bases numbered 14, after V lost 6 bases and J lost 2 bases. The CDR3, as DNA: TGTGCCAGCAGGGACCTGGGAGGGCGCACAACCACAGATACGCAGTATTTT. Protein: CASRDLGGRTTTDTQYF. Filled out from reference TRBV7-8 and TRBJ2-3, the complete variable domain reads GAGVSQSPRYKVAKRGQDVALRCDPISGHVSLFWYQQALGQGPEFLTYFQNEAQLDKSGLPSDRFFAERPEGSVSTLKIQRTQQEDSAVYLCASRDLGGRTTTDTQYFGPGTRLTVL.

The rearrangement uses TRBV7-2 and TRBJ2-5; TRBD2 matches at 9 bases. The CDR3 totals 14 residues. The J segment lost 13 bases and the V segment lost 4 bases, leaving 13 bases of the junction unmatched. The germline V gene encodes CDR1 SGHTA and CDR2 FQGNSA. CDR3 sequence: CASSSGAGGLPGYF. The CDR3, as DNA: TGTGCCAGCAGCTCCGGAGCGGGGGGCCTCCCGGGGTACTTC.

In its sample, this clone was seen once. One base away lies a much larger clone, so this may be a sequencing read error. The V and J genes are TRBV10-1 and TRBJ2-2; TRBD1 is a possible D gene (6 bases). CDR3 length equals 13 residues. Germline-derived CDR1 and CDR2 are WNHNN and SYGVQD (reference sequence). In DNA, the CDR3 is TGCGCCAGCAATGAGGGGGACACCGGGGAGCTGTTTTTT. The encoded protein is CASNEGDTGELFF.

This clone was detected a few times. The V and J genes are TRBV7-9 and TRBJ1-6, with D maybe TRBD1 (6 bases). The CDR3 consists of 15 residues. Germline V CDR1 and CDR2: SEHNR, FQNEAQ (reference sequence). Trimming left V 1 base short and J 7 bases short, with 11 bases between. The CDR3 reads CASSLGGAENSPLHF. The CDR3 nucleotides read TGTGCCAGCAGCTTAGGGGGGGCTGAGAATTCACCCCTCCACTTT.

The rearrangement joins TRBV5-8 to TRBJ2-1; D perhaps matches TRBD2 (6 bases). CDR3 length: 14 residues. Germline CDR1 and CDR2: SGHTS and YDEGEE. Trimming took 4 bases from V and 8 from J, leaving 16 bases between them. CDR3 nucleotides: TGTGCCAGCAGCCCGGACTACAACCGCGATGAGCAGTTCTTC. Protein sequence: CASSPDYNRDEQFF.

The J gene is TRBJ2-1, the V gene TRBV7-6, with a weak D call TRBD2 (6 bases). The CDR3 sequence is 12 residues long. The germline V and J ends were trimmed by 7 bases and 8 bases, with 12 bases remaining between them. Looked up from germline, CDR1 is SGHVS and CDR2 is FNYEAQ. CDR3 loop: CASTQTGDEQFF. The CDR3 DNA is TGTGCCAGCACCCAGACGGGGGATGAGCAGTTCTTC.

This clone was recorded once. V is TRBV3-1 (or the pseudogene TRBV3-2) and J is TRBJ2-1, with 13 positions matching TRBD2. CDR1 is LGHDT, CDR2 YNNKEL, per germline (reference sequence). CDR3 size: 14 residues. J lost 12 bases, V lost 2 bases, and 4 bases had no gene match. This CDR3 is CASSQLGLAGMQFF. CDR3 DNA: TGTGCCAGCAGCCAACTGGGACTAGCGGGGATGCAGTTCTTC.

The rearrangement joins TRBV12-3 or TRBV12-4 to TRBJ1-1; D is uncertain. V dropped 6 bases and J dropped 3 bases, with 11 bases sitting between them. The CDR3 runs 13 residues. The CDR3 DNA sequence: TGTGCCAGCAGACGGGGTCAGGACACTGAAGCTTTCTTT. Translated: CASRRGQDTEAFF.